This TCR beta chain stems from a study of OX40 agonist ivuxolimab in advanced cancers. Study overall: Patients in dose escalation had liver, melanoma, kidney or head and neck cancers. Anti-PD-1, anti-PD-L1 or anti-CTLA-4 therapy given earlier was allowed, and 40% had some. Three dose-escalation patients had partial responses: one with hepatocellular carcinoma and two with cutaneous melanoma.

Using immunoSEQ multiplex PCR, the repertoire was profiled, and TCRdb retains in-frame clones only, with some absent. The repertoire consists of 65,000 to 85,000 clones, with roughly 80% occurring once and the leading ten covering about 2.4%. A remark on this clone: Its antigen remains unknown.

Whole-study results and caveats: The study observed clonal expansion of CD4+ and CD8+ blood T cells by week 6 at 0.1 to 3.0 mg/kg.

Germline loops: CDR1 SEHNR, CDR2 FQNEAQ (reference sequence). The CDR3 consists of 15 residues. Trimming took 4 bases from V and 6 from J; bases not matched to a gene: 6. The chain carries TRBV7-9 and TRBJ2-2; TRBD1 agrees at 9 bases. This TCR came from an adult with an advanced solid tumor such as melanoma, head and neck, liver or kidney cancer. Sequencing was performed on CD4+ or CD8+ T cells sorted from blood, taken in a trial of the OX40 agonist ivuxolimab. The CDR3 spells CASSSTGGAPGELFF. CDR3 coding DNA: TGTGCCAGCAGCTCAACAGGGGGCGCACCCGGGGAGCTGTTTTTT.